This T cell receptor (beta chain) was documented in a study of long-term antiretroviral therapy in people with HIV. Participants who had HIV were, without exception, treated in the United States. Ahead of DNA extraction, samples held roughly 0.85-11 million cryopreserved PBMC each. Broader study findings: Compared with controls, HIV repertoires showed narrower CDR3 length ranges. Despite increasing after ART, diversity remained lower than that of transplant donor controls.

Concerning this clone itself: What it binds is unknown.

The V segment lost 6 bases and the J segment 3 bases; nucleotides outside the gene matches: 5. CDR1 is SEHNR and CDR2 is FQNEAQ in the germline V gene (reference sequence). This CDR3 comprises 14 residues. They ran version v3.0 of the immunoSEQ assay at survey level. TCRdb keeps only in-frame clones here, not all; method: immunoSEQ multiplex PCR. The sample has 45,000 to 50,000 clones; around 80% are singletons. Source: unsorted PBMCs, taken 0.8 years after starting antiretroviral therapy. V is TRBV7-9 and J is TRBJ2-7; 10 nucleotides match TRBD1. The receptor's source is a woman aged 18-29 years with HIV. This CDR3 reads CASSPWTGGYEQYF. DNA of the CDR3: TGTGCCAGCAGTCCCTGGACAGGGGGCTACGAGCAGTACTTC. The full variable domain, rest sourced from reference TRBV7-9 and TRBJ2-7, is DTGVSQNPRHKITKRGQNVTFRCDPISEHNRLYWYRQTLGQGPEFLTYFQNEAQLEKSRLLSDRFSAERPKGSFSTLEIQRTEQGDSAMYLCASSPWTGGYEQYFGPGTRLTVT.